The source of this TCR beta chain is a study of cytomegalovirus exposure and HLA in healthy donors. With 60 Vbeta and 13 Jbeta primers, the PCR was carried out. Clones were read by immunoSEQ multiplex PCR, and TCRdb kept only the in-frame ones, dropping some. This sample has roughly 190,000 clones, with 9.5% found just once. Germline V gene data show CDR1 as SQVTM and CDR2 as ANQGSEA. The CDR3 totals 13 residues. The J segment lost 5 bases and the V segment lost 7 bases, leaving 7 bases of the junction unmatched. The sample consisted of PBMCs. The gene calls are TRBV29-1 and TRBJ2-7; 11 bases align to TRBD2. The clonotype comes from a woman aged 25 to 39 in good health and CMV-seropositive. The CDR3 region has the DNA TGCAGCGGGAGACTAGCGGGAACCAACGAGCAGTACTTC. This sequence encodes CSGRLAGTNEQYF.